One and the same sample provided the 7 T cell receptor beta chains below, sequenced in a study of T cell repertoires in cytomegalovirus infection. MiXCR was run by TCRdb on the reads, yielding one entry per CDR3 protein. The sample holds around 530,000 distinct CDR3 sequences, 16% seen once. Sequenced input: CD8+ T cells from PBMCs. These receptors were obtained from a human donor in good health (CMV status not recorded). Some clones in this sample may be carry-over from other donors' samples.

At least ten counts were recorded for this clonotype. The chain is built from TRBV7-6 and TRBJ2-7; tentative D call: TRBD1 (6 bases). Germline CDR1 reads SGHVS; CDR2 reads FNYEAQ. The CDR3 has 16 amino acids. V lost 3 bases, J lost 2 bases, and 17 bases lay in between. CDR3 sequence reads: CASSLVVGASTYEQYF. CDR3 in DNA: TGTGCCAGCAGCTTGGTCGTGGGGGCCTCAACCTACGAGCAGTACTTC.

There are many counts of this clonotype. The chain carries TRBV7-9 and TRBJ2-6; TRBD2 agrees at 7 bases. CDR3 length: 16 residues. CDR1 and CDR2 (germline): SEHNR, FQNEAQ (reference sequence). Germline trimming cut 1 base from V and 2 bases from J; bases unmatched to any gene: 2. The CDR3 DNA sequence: TGTGCCAGCAGCTTAGGGGCGGGAGCTGGGGCCAACGTCCTGACTTTC. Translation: CASSLGAGAGANVLTF.

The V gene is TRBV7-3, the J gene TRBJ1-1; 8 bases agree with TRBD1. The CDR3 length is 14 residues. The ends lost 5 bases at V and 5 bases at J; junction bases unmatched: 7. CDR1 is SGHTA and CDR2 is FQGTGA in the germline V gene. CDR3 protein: CASSTGQGGTEAFF. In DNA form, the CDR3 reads TGTGCCAGCAGCACAGGACAGGGTGGGACTGAAGCTTTCTTT.

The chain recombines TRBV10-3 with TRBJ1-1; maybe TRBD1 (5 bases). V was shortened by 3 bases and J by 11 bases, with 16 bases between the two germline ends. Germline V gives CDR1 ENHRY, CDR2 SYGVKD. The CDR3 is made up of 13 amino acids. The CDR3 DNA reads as TGTGCCATCAGTGATGGGGGAAATCCGGAGGCTTTCTTT. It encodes CAISDGGNPEAFF.

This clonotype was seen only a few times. The chain's CDR3 is CASSGTGARNEQFF. CDR3 DNA sequence: TGTGCCAGCAGTGGGACAGGGGCTAGGAATGAGCAGTTCTTC. The chain combines TRBV2 with TRBJ2-1; 9 nucleotides agree with TRBD1. The CDR3 contains 14 residues. Germline V gene sequence: CDR1 SNHLY, CDR2 FYNNEI. The V segment lost 4 bases and the J segment 7 bases; nucleotides outside the gene matches: 5.

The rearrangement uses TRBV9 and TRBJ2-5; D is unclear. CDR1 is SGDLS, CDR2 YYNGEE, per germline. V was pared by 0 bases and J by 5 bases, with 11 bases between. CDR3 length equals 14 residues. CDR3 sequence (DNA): TGTGCCAGCAGCGTAGAGGATCGGAAGGAGACCCAGTACTTC. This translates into CASSVEDRKETQYF.

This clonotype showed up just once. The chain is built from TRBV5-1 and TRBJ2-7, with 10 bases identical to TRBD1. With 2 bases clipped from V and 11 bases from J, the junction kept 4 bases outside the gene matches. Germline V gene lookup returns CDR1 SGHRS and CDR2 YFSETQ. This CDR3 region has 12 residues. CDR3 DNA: TGCGCCAGCAGCTTTGGGACAGGGGAGAAGTACTTC. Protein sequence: CASSFGTGEKYF.